The rows below give T cell receptor beta chains drawn from one sample of a study of immune evolution from preneoplasia to lung adenocarcinoma. Here immunoSEQ multiplex PCR was the method, and the copy in TCRdb shows in-frame clones only, minus some. Here the sample spans around 2,500 clones, around 40% being singletons. The sample taken for sequencing was FFPE adjacent normal lung tissue. The source of these receptors is a person aged 55-85 years with lung adenocarcinoma. CDR3s include the opening cysteine and the closing phenylalanine or tryptophan. The order of the fields is V gene, D gene, clone size, J gene, CDR3 protein, CDR3 DNA. D genes are given only for firm matches. Some rows have no size entry. The others give once, few or many, or a class for an expanded clone.

v_gene: TRBV6-6
d_gene: NA
abundance: few
j_gene: TRBJ2-3
CDR3aa: CASSYTERTDTQYF
CDR3nt: TGTGCCAGCAGTTATACGGAGAGGACAGATACGCAGTATTTT

v_gene: TRBV7-9
d_gene: NA
abundance: NA
j_gene: TRBJ1-2
CDR3aa: CASSLYHRNYGYTF
CDR3nt: TGTGCCAGCAGCTTATACCACAGAAACTATGGCTACACCTTC

v_gene: TRBV6-1
d_gene: NA
abundance: NA
j_gene: TRBJ2-5
CDR3aa: CASWRALIREGTQYF
CDR3nt: TGTGCCAGCTGGCGGGCACTGATCCGCGAAGGGACCCAGTACTTC

v_gene: TRBV5-1
d_gene: NA
abundance: NA
j_gene: TRBJ2-1
CDR3aa: CASSLAGGQLSYNEQFF
CDR3nt: TGCGCCAGCAGCTTGGCCGGGGGACAGCTCTCCTACAATGAGCAGTTCTTC

v_gene: TRBV4-1
d_gene: NA
abundance: NA
j_gene: TRBJ1-4
CDR3aa: CASSQSYLGKIFF
CDR3nt: TGCGCCAGCAGCCAATCTTACCTCGGAAAAATATTTTTT

v_gene: TRBV7-2
d_gene: NA
abundance: NA
j_gene: TRBJ1-5
CDR3aa: CASSLDSNQPQHF
CDR3nt: TGTGCCAGCAGCTTGGATAGCAATCAGCCCCAGCATTTT

v_gene: TRBV29-1
d_gene: NA
abundance: NA
j_gene: TRBJ2-6
CDR3aa: CSVEAPNSGANVLTF
CDR3nt: TGCAGCGTTGAAGCCCCCAACTCTGGGGCCAACGTCCTGACTTTC

v_gene: TRBV7-2
d_gene: NA
abundance: NA
j_gene: TRBJ2-3
CDR3aa: CASTLGGSDTQYF
CDR3nt: TGTGCCAGCACCTTAGGGGGGTCAGATACGCAGTATTTT

v_gene: TRBV7-2
d_gene: TRBD1
abundance: NA
j_gene: TRBJ1-2
CDR3aa: CASSDKTGVMGYTF
CDR3nt: TGTGCCAGCAGCGACAAGACAGGGGTCATGGGCTACACCTTC

v_gene: TRBV6-1
d_gene: NA
abundance: NA
j_gene: TRBJ1-1
CDR3aa: CASSDGRENTEAFF
CDR3nt: TGTGCCAGCAGTGATGGCAGGGAGAACACTGAAGCTTTCTTT

v_gene: TRBV7-9
d_gene: NA
abundance: few
j_gene: TRBJ2-5
CDR3aa: CASSLGGLETQYF
CDR3nt: TGTGCCAGCAGCTTAGGAGGGCTAGAGACCCAGTACTTC

v_gene: TRBV20-1
d_gene: NA
abundance: NA
j_gene: TRBJ2-5
CDR3aa: CSAKGRGPQYF
CDR3nt: TGCAGTGCTAAAGGGCGGGGTCCCCAGTACTTC

v_gene: TRBV9
d_gene: NA
abundance: NA
j_gene: TRBJ1-1
CDR3aa: CASSVSQGSVEVTEAFF
CDR3nt: TGTGCCAGCAGCGTTAGTCAAGGGTCGGTCGAGGTCACTGAAGCTTTCTTT

v_gene: TRBV7-6
d_gene: TRBD2
abundance: NA
j_gene: TRBJ2-3
CDR3aa: CAGGGSGWQYF
CDR3nt: TGTGCCGGGGGAGGGTCGGGGTGGCAGTATTTT

v_gene: TRBV5-4
d_gene: NA
abundance: NA
j_gene: TRBJ2-2
CDR3aa: CASSLGGIGTGELFF
CDR3nt: TGTGCCAGCAGCTTGGGGGGGATCGGCACCGGGGAGCTGTTTTTT

v_gene: TRBV5-6
d_gene: NA
abundance: NA
j_gene: TRBJ2-7
CDR3aa: CASSHSAYEQYF
CDR3nt: TGTGCCAGCAGCCACTCGGCCTACGAGCAGTACTTC

v_gene: TRBV5-1
d_gene: TRBD2
abundance: NA
j_gene: TRBJ2-7
CDR3aa: CASSLVGSGMSYEQYF
CDR3nt: TGCGCCAGCAGCTTGGTGGGTAGCGGGATGTCCTACGAGCAGTACTTC

v_gene: TRBV9
d_gene: NA
abundance: few
j_gene: TRBJ1-2
CDR3aa: CASKGDHYGYTF
CDR3nt: TGTGCCAGCAAAGGGGACCACTATGGCTACACCTTC

v_gene: TRBV4-3
d_gene: TRBD1
abundance: few
j_gene: TRBJ1-6
CDR3aa: CASSQSRGRLSPLHF
CDR3nt: TGCGCCAGCAGCCAGAGCAGGGGGCGCTTATCACCCCTCCACTTT

v_gene: TRBV5-1
d_gene: NA
abundance: NA
j_gene: TRBJ2-6
CDR3aa: CASHQGSGANVLTF
CDR3nt: TGCGCCAGCCACCAGGGATCTGGGGCCAACGTCCTGACTTTC

v_gene: TRBV18
d_gene: NA
abundance: few
j_gene: TRBJ2-7
CDR3aa: CASSPPDTYEQYF
CDR3nt: TGTGCCAGCTCACCTCCCGATACCTACGAGCAGTACTTC

v_gene: TRBV20-1
d_gene: NA
abundance: NA
j_gene: TRBJ2-7
CDR3aa: CSALGAYEQYF
CDR3nt: TGCAGTGCTCTGGGGGCTTACGAGCAGTACTTC

v_gene: TRBV7-8
d_gene: NA
abundance: few
j_gene: TRBJ2-1
CDR3aa: CASSLVRADTTYNEQFF
CDR3nt: TGTGCCAGCAGCTTAGTCCGAGCGGACACTACCTACAATGAGCAGTTCTTC